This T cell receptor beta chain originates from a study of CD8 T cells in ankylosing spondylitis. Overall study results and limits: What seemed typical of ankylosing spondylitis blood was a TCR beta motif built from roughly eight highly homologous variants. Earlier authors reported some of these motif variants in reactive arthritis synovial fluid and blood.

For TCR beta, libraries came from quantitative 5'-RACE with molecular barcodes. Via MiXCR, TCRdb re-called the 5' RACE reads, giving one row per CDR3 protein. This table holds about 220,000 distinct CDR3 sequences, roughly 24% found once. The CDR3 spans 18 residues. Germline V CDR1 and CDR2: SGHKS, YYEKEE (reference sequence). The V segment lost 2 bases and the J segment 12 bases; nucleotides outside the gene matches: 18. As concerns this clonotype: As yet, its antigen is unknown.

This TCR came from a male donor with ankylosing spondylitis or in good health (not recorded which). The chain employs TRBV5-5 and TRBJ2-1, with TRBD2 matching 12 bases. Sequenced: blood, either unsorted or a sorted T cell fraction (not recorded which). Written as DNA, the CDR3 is TGTGCCAGCAGCTTTGGACTAGCGGGGACAGTAGTTACAATGACGCAGTTCTTC. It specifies CASSFGLAGTVVTMTQFF.